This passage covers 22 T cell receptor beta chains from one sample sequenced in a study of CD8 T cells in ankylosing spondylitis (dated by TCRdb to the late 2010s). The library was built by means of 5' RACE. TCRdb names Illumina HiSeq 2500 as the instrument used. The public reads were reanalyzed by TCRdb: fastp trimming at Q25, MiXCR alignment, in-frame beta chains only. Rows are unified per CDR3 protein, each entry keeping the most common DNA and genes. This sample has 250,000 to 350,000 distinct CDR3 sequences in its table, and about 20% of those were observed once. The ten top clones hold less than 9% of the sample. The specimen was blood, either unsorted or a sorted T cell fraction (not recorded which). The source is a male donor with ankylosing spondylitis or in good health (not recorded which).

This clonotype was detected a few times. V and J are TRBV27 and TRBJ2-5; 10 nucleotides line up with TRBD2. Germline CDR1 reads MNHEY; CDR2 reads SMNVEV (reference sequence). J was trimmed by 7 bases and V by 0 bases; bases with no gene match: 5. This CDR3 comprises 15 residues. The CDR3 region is CASSLSGTSEGTQYF. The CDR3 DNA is TGTGCCAGCAGTTTATCCGGGACTAGCGAGGGGACCCAGTACTTC.

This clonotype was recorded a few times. CDR3 residues: CASSKVTLGEGTTFGEQYV. CDR3 DNA: TGTGCCAGCAGCAAAGTAACCCTGGGGGAGGGAACGACTTTTGGCGAGCAGTACGTC. V gene TRBV21-1 combines with J gene TRBJ2-7; no DNA check was done on the table's D call, TRBD2. TRBV21-1 is flagged as a pseudogene. The CDR3 is 19 residues long.

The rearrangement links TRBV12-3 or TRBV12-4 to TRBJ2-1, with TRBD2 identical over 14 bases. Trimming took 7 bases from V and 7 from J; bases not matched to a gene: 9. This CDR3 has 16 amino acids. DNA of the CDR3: TGTGCCAGCACCGGACTAGCGGGAGGCCCGTTGAATGAGCAGTTCTTC. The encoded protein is CASTGLAGGPLNEQFF.

The CDR3, as DNA: TGTGCCAGCAGCCGGCTAGCGGAAGAGACCCAGTACTTC. Translating gives CASSRLAEETQYF. V and J are TRBV14 and TRBJ2-5; 7 bases align to TRBD2. CDR3 length equals 13 residues. CDR1 and CDR2 from the germline V gene are SGHDN and FVKESK. The V gene end was trimmed by 4 bases and the J gene end by 3 bases; junction bases not matched to a gene: 2.

The CDR3 reads CSPSPRALKETQYF. CDR3 nucleotides: TGCAGTCCCTCCCCTAGGGCACTAAAAGAGACCCAGTACTTC. The genes are TRBV20-1 and TRBJ2-5; D gene uncertain. Deletions cut 8 bases from V and 3 bases from J, with 19 bases between. The CDR3 sequence is 14 residues long. Germline V gives CDR1 DFQATT, CDR2 SNEGSKA (reference sequence).

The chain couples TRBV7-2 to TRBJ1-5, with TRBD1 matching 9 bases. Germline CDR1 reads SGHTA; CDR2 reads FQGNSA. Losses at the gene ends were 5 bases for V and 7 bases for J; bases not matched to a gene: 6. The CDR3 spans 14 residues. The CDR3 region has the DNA TGTGCCAGCAGCAAACAGGGGGCCCAACAGCCCCAGCATTTT. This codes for CASSKQGAQQPQHF.

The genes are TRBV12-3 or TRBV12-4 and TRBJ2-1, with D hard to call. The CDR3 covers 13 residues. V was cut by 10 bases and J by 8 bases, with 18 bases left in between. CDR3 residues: CATETRWSDEQFF. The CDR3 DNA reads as TGTGCCACGGAGACCCGGTGGAGCGATGAGCAGTTCTTC.

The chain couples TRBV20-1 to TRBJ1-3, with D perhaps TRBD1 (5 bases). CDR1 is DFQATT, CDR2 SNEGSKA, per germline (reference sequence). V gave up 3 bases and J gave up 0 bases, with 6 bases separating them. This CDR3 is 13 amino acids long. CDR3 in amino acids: CSARDTSGNTIYF. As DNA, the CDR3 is TGCAGTGCTAGGGACACCTCTGGAAACACCATATATTTT.

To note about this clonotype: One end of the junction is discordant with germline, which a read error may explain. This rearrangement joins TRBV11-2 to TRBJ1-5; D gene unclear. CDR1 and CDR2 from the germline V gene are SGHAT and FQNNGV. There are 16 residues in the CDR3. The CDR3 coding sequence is TGTGCCAGCAGCTTAGGTGCTGGCAGGATCAATCAGCCCGAGCATTTT. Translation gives CASSLGAGRINQPEHF.

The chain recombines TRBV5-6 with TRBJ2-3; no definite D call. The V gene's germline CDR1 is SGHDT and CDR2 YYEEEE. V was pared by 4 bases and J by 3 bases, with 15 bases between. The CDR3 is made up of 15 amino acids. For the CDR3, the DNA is TGTGCCAGCAGCCCATCCGAAGTACCAACAGATACGCAGTATTTT. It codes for CASSPSEVPTDTQYF. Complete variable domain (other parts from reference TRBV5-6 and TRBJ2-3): DAGVTQSPTHLIKTRGQQVTLRCSPKSGHDTVSWYQQALGQGPQFIFQYYEEEERQRGNFPDRFSGHQFPNYSSELNVNALLLGDSALYLCASSPSEVPTDTQYFGPGTRLTVL.

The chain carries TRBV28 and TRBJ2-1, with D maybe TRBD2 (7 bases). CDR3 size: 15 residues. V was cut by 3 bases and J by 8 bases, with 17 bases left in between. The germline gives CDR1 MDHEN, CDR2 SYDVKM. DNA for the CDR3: TGTGCCAGCAGTTTTCGGCGGGGGCCGGGGGATGAGCAGTTCTTC. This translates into CASSFRRGPGDEQFF.

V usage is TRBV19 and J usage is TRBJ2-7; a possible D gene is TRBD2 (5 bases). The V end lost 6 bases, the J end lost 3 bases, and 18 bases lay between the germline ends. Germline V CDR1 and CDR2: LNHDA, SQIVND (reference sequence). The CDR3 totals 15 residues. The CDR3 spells CASSLGLARDYEQYV. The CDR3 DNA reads TGTGCCAGTAGCCTCGGACTGGCTAGGGACTACGAGCAGTACGTC.

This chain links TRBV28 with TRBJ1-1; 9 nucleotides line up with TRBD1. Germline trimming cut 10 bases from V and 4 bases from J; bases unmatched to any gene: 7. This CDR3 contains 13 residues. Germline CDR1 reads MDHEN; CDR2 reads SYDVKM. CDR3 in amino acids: CANRQGVGTEAFF. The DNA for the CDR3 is TGTGCCAACCGACAGGGGGTCGGCACTGAAGCTTTCTTT.

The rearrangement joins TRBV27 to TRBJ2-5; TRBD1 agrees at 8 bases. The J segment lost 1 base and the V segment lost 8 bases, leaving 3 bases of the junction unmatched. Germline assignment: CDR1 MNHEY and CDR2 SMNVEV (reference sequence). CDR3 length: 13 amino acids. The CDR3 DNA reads TGTGCCAGCCGACAGGGGATCCAAGAGACCCAGTACTTC. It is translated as CASRQGIQETQYF.

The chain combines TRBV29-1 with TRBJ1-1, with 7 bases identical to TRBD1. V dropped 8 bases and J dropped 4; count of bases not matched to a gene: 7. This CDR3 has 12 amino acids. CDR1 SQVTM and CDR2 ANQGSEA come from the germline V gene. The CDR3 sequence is CSHERQGTEAFF. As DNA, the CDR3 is TGCAGCCATGAGAGACAGGGCACTGAAGCTTTCTTT.

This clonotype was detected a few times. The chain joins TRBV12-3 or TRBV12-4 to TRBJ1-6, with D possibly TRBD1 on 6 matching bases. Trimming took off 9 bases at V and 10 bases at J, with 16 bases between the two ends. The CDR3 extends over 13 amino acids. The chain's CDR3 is CASCFRGDSPLHF. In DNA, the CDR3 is TGTGCCAGTTGTTTCAGGGGTGACTCACCCCTCCACTTT.

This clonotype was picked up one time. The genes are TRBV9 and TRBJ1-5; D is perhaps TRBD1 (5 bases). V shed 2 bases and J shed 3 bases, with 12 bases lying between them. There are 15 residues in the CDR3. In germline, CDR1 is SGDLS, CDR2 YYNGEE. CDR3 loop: CASSVGVEPNQPQHF. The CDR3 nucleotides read TGTGCCAGCAGCGTGGGGGTGGAACCCAATCAGCCCCAGCATTTT.

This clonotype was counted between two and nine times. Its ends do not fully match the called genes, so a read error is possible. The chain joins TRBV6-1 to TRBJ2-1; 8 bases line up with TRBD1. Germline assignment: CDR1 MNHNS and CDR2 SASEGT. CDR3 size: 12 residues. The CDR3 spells CASSAMVGQDYF. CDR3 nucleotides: TGTGCCAGCAGCGCAATGGTGGGACAGGACTACTTC.

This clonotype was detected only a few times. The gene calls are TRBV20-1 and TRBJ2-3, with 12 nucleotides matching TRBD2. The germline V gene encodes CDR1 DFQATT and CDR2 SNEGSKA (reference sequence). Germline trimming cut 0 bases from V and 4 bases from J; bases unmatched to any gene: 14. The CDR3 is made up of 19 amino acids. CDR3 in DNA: TGCAGTGCTAGAGATTATCTGCTACTAGCGGGGGGCACGTCAGATACGCAGTATTTT. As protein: CSARDYLLLAGGTSDTQYF.

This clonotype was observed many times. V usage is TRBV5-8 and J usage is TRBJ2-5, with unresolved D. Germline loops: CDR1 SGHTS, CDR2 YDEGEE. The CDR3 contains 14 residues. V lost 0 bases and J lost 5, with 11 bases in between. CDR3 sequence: CASSLDWVQETQYF. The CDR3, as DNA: TGTGCCAGCAGCTTGGATTGGGTTCAGGAGACCCAGTACTTC.

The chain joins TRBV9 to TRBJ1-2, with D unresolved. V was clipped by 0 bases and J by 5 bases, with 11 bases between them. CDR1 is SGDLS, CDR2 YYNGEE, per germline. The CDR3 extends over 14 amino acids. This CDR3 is CASSVDEEMYGYTF. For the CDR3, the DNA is TGTGCCAGCAGCGTAGACGAGGAAATGTATGGCTACACCTTC.

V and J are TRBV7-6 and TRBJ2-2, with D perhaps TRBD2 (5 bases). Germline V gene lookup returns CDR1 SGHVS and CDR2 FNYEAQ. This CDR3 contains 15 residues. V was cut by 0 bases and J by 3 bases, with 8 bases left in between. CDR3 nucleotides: TGTGCCAGCAGCTTAGCCCTCGGGGACACCGGGGAGCTGTTTTTT. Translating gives CASSLALGDTGELFF.